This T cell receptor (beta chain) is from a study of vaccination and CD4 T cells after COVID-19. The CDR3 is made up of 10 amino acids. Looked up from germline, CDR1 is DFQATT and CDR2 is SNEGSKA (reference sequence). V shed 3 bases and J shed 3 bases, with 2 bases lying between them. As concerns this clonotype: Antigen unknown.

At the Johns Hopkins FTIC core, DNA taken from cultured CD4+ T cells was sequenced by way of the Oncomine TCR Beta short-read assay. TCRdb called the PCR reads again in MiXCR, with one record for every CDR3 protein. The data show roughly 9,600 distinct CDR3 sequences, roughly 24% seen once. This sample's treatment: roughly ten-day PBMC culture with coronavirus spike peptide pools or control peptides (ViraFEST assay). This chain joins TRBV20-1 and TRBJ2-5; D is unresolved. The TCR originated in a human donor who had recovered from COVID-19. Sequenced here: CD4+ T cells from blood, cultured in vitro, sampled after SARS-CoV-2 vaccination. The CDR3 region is CSASEETQYF. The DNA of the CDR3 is TGCAGTGCTAGTGAAGAGACCCAGTACTTC.